This TCR beta chain was sequenced in a study of blood T cell repertoires in COVID-19 (dated by TCRdb to about 2020). Notes on the research overall: Collaborator samples came from the United States, Italy and Spain and covered acute and convalescent phases of COVID-19. The prospective study material was composed of cDNA or gDNA derived from T cells, B-cell-depleted T cells, or PBMCs. Subjects who had been exposed to COVID-19, were actively infected with it, or had recovered from it provided the deeply sampled blood TCRbeta repertoires that made up the dataset. A freely available public database, intended as a resource for researchers studying the immune response to SARS-CoV-2, is where the repertoires were released. The samples were drawn from the first 160 participants of the ongoing ImmuneRACE study and from roughly 1,300 subjects provided by 6 global collaborators. A de-identified subject ID, COVID-19 status, age in years and sex were almost always included in the sample metadata. HLA class I and class II types, where available, came from metadata supplied by the sample provider rather than from assay-based typing. Paper-wide results and their limitations: The quantity of clinical and demographic metadata differed by source and by participant and was supplied without curation.

Another Seattle source contributed samples from volunteer blood donors who had recovered from COVID-19. The collaborating institutions used their own protocols to collect whole blood in K2EDTA tubes. For TCRbeta analysis, collaborator samples were shipped as frozen whole blood, as isolated PBMCs, or as DNA extracted from either sample type. V loses 1 base, J loses 2 bases, and the germline ends lie 16 bases apart. The CDR3 holds 17 amino acids from the cysteine to the phenylalanine. Just CDR3 DNA is preserved here, 51 bases in frame from base 1. Looking up the germline V gene yields CDR1 MGHRA and CDR2 YSYEKL. About this clone: The specificity of this receptor is unknown. Per-base quality was not reported, and no clone a single base away is much larger than it.

The immunoSEQ Assay, a bias-controlled multiplex PCR, was used to amplify TCRbeta CDR3 regions from genomic DNA. As for the original processing: The number of nucleated cells in each sample was estimated from the amplification of reference gene primers within the assay. Sequence reads were collapsed and filtered to measure the absolute abundance of every unique TCRbeta CDR3 rearrangement. Productive Simpson clonality was computed per sample as the square root of Simpson's diversity index over productive rearrangements. TCRdb carries this immuneACCESS record with in-frame sequences only. Its versions omit some clonotypes, under half of them owing to an unresolved V gene in the studies checked, with the rest unexplained. Clonal size and the V and J genes are those of that table, whereas D and trimming came from the DNA. Present in this sample are a few hundred thousand clones, over 75% of which were seen just once. The ten largest clones add up to about 2% of the sample.

The sequence derives from a man under 40 who had recovered from COVID-19. The rearranged segments are TRBV4-1 and TRBJ2-3, with TRBD2 perhaps the D gene, on 6 matching bases. Material for sequencing was peripheral blood. Here is the DNA: TGCGCCAGCAGCCAAGCCCTGACTAGTAGCTACACAGATACGCAGTATTTT. This is translated as CASSQALTSSYTDTQYF.